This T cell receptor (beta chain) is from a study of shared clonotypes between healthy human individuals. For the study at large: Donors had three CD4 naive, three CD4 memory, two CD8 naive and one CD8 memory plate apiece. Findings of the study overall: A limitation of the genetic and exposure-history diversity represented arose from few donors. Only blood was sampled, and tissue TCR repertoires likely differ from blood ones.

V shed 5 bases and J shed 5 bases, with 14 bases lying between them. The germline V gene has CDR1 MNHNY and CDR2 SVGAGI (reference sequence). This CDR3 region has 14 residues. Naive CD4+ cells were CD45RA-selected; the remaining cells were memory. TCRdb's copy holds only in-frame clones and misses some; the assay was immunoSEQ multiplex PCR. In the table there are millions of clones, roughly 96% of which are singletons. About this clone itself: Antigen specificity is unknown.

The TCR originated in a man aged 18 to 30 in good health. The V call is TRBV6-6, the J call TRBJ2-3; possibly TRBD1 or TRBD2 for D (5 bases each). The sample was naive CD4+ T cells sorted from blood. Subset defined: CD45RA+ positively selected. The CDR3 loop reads CASSAGTAGDTQYF. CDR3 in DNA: TGTGCCAGCAGTGCCGGGACGGCAGGAGATACGCAGTATTTT.